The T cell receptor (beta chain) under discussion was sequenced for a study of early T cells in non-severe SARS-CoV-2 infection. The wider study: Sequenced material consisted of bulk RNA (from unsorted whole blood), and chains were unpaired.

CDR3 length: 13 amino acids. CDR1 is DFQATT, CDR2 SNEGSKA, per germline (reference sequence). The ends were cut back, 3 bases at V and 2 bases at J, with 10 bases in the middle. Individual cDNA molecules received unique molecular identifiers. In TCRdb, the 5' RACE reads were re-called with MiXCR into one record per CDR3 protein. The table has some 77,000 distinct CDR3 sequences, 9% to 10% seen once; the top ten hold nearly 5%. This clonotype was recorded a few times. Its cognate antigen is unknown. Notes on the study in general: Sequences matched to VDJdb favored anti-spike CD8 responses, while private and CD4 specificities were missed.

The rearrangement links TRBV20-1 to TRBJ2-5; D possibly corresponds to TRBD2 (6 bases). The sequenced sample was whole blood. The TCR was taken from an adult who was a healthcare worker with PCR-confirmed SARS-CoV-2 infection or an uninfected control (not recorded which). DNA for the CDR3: TGCAGTGCTAGTCTGACTAGGCAAGAGACCCAGTACTTC. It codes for CSASLTRQETQYF.